These 9 T cell receptor beta chains came from one sample sequenced in a study of shared clonotypes between healthy human individuals. Terminally differentiated effector memory CD45RA+ cells were excluded by CCR7 positive selection of CD45RO-negative cells. The assay was immunoSEQ multiplex PCR, and TCRdb's table has in-frame clones only and misses some. The sample has hundreds of thousands of clones; roughly 98% are singletons. Sequencing used naive CD8+ T cells sorted from blood. Source of these receptors: a man aged 25 to 45 in good health.

This chain links TRBV7-6 with TRBJ2-7, with D hard to call. From germline, CDR1 is SGHVS and CDR2 FNYEAQ. CDR3 size: 14 residues. Trimming pared 1 base from V and 1 base from J, leaving 8 bases between. In DNA, the CDR3 is TGTGCCAGCAGCTTAGGCATAGGGTCCTACGAGCAGTACTTC. Residues: CASSLGIGSYEQYF.

The chain employs TRBV7-9 and TRBJ2-1, with D uncertain. Trimming pared 5 bases from V and 3 bases from J, leaving 14 bases between. The CDR3 contains 15 residues. Germline V gene lookup returns CDR1 SEHNR and CDR2 FQNEAQ (reference sequence). The CDR3 sequence is CASSPALSHYNEQFF. DNA for the CDR3: TGTGCCAGCAGCCCCGCCCTATCCCACTACAATGAGCAGTTCTTC. Together with reference TRBV7-9 and TRBJ2-1, the CDR3 gives the full variable domain: DTGVSQNPRHKITKRGQNVTFRCDPISEHNRLYWYRQTLGQGPEFLTYFQNEAQLEKSRLLSDRFSAERPKGSFSTLEIQRTEQGDSAMYLCASSPALSHYNEQFFGPGTRLTVL.

The chain joins TRBV18 to TRBJ2-5; 8 bases are shared with TRBD1. Germline values: CDR1 KGHSH, CDR2 LQKENI. The V and J ends lost 1 base and 2 bases, in that order; junction bases with no gene match: 18. The CDR3 is 20 residues long. The CDR3 region has the DNA TGTGCCAGCTCACCACTCCTTGGGACAGGTCCGGGACCGCATCAAGAGACCCAGTACTTC. Encoded protein: CASSPLLGTGPGPHQETQYF.

This clone occurred once. The V gene is TRBV9, the J gene TRBJ2-6, with unresolved D. Germline assignment: CDR1 SGDLS and CDR2 YYNGEE. V shed 0 bases and J shed 7 bases, with 17 bases lying between them. The CDR3 runs 17 residues. The CDR3 sequence: CASSVGEARLDANVLTF. The CDR3 nucleotides read TGTGCCAGCAGCGTAGGAGAAGCCCGTCTTGACGCCAACGTCCTGACTTTC.

The rearrangement links TRBV4-1 to TRBJ1-1; perhaps TRBD1 as D (6 bases). Per germline, CDR1 MGHRA and CDR2 YSYEKL. Trimming stripped 3 bases from V and 11 bases from J, with 16 bases between. The CDR3 covers 13 residues. The CDR3 region is CASSQLARGTAFF. CDR3 nucleotides: TGCGCCAGCAGCCAGCTGGCTAGGGGGACGGCTTTCTTT.

This clone came up once. Other DNA sequences in this sample translate to the same CDR3. This chain links TRBV5-8 with TRBJ2-3; 11 nucleotides line up with TRBD2. The germline V gene encodes CDR1 SGHTS and CDR2 YDEGEE. J gave up 3 bases and V 4 bases, and 4 bases lay outside the gene matches. This CDR3 contains 15 residues. Here the CDR3 reads CASSPGLAGTDTQYF. CDR3 bases: TGTGCCAGCAGCCCCGGACTAGCGGGTACAGATACGCAGTATTTT.

The rearrangement links TRBV5-1 to TRBJ2-3; 8 positions agree with TRBD2. V lost 0 bases, J lost 2 bases, and 11 bases stayed unmatched. Germline CDR1 and CDR2: SGHRS and YFSETQ. The CDR3 is 18 amino acids. Written as DNA, the CDR3 is TGCGCCAGCAGCTTGGCCCTTCCCCTTAGCGGGAACACAGATACGCAGTATTTT. It specifies CASSLALPLSGNTDTQYF.

This rearrangement joins TRBV9 to TRBJ2-7; D perhaps matches TRBD2 (7 bases). The CDR3 totals 15 residues. CDR1 and CDR2 from the germline V gene are SGDLS and YYNGEE. V shed 3 bases and J shed 2 bases, with 15 bases lying between them. The CDR3 DNA reads TGTGCCAGCAGCGGTAGGGGGAGGGCCCCCTACGAGCAGTACTTC. Its protein product is CASSGRGRAPYEQYF.

This chain connects TRBV19 to TRBJ1-5, with D perhaps TRBD1 (6 bases). The CDR3 consists of 15 residues. Germline CDR1 reads LNHDA; CDR2 reads SQIVND (reference sequence). V lost 3 bases, J lost 2 bases, and 11 bases lay in between. The CDR3 region has the DNA TGTGCCAGTAGTATGATGGGGGGCGGCAATCAGCCCCAGCATTTT. As protein: CASSMMGGGNQPQHF.